Below are 30 T cell receptor beta chains sequenced from a single sample in a study of cytomegalovirus exposure and HLA in healthy donors. Both 60 Vbeta primers and 13 Jbeta primers went into the PCR. The assay was immunoSEQ multiplex PCR, and TCRdb's table has in-frame clones only and misses some. In total, the table holds roughly 120,000 clones. The sample was PBMCs. Source of these receptors: a man between 18 and 29 years old in good health and CMV-seronegative.

The chain has TRBV18 and TRBJ2-1; 10 bases are a match to TRBD1. Germline lookup yields CDR1 KGHSH and CDR2 LQKENI. The CDR3 is made up of 19 amino acids. With 1 base clipped from V and 4 bases from J, the junction kept 13 bases outside the gene matches. This CDR3 is CASSPRRDRGPNSYNEQFF. CDR3 bases: TGTGCCAGCTCACCACGGCGGGACAGGGGCCCCAACTCATACAATGAGCAGTTCTTC. The entire variable domain, with the rest obtained from reference TRBV18 and TRBJ2-1, is as follows: NAGVMQNPRHLVRRRGQEARLRCSPMKGHSHVYWYRQLPEEGLKFMVYLQKENIIDESGMPKERFSAEFPKEGPSILRIQQVVRGDSAAYFCASSPRRDRGPNSYNEQFFGPGTRLTVL.

The V call is TRBV27, the J call TRBJ2-1; 11 bases match TRBD1. Losses at the gene ends were 4 bases for V and 7 bases for J; bases not matched to a gene: 6. The CDR3 totals 15 residues. Germline V gene lookup returns CDR1 MNHEY and CDR2 SMNVEV (reference sequence). CDR3 nucleotides: TGTGCCAGCAGTTACCAGGGACAGGGGGGGAATGAGCAGTTCTTC. It translates to CASSYQGQGGNEQFF.

The chain recombines TRBV12-5 with TRBJ1-1; TRBD1 agrees at 8 bases. Germline lookup yields CDR1 LGHNT and CDR2 FRNRAP. V lost 6 bases to trimming and J lost 3 bases; unmatched junction nucleotides: 3. The CDR3 has 13 residues. CDR3 DNA: TGTGCTAGTGGCCTACAGGGGGACACTGAAGCTTTCTTT. Translated, it gives CASGLQGDTEAFF.

The chain has TRBV27 and TRBJ1-2; possibly TRBD1 for D (6 bases). In germline, CDR1 is MNHEY, CDR2 SMNVEV (reference sequence). The CDR3 is 14 residues long. The V end was cut by 2 bases, the J end by 8 bases, with 15 bases between. CDR3 in DNA: TGTGCCAGCAGTTTAATTCGGGGGGCGACAGGCTACACCTTC. This sequence encodes CASSLIRGATGYTF.

J is TRBJ2-1 and V is TRBV18; 12 positions match TRBD2. Losses at the gene ends were 3 bases for V and 6 bases for J; bases not matched to a gene: 3. The CDR3 contains 15 residues. Germline values: CDR1 KGHSH, CDR2 LQKENI. The CDR3 loop is CASSPTSGGSNEQFF. The CDR3 nucleotides read TGTGCCAGCTCACCGACTAGCGGGGGATCCAATGAGCAGTTCTTC.

V gene TRBV9 combines with J gene TRBJ1-1; 7 bases agree with TRBD1. The CDR3 totals 20 residues. J gave up 0 bases and V 3 bases, and 20 bases lay outside the gene matches. Germline CDR1 reads SGDLS; CDR2 reads YYNGEE. CDR3 sequence: CASSASKGMRQGIMNTEAFF. The CDR3 region has the DNA TGTGCCAGCAGCGCATCCAAGGGAATGAGACAGGGAATTATGAACACTGAAGCTTTCTTT.

The rearrangement links TRBV6-6 to TRBJ2-7; TRBD2 matches at 13 bases. Unmatched junction bases numbered 4, after V lost 5 bases and J lost 3 bases. The length of the CDR3 is 15 residues. Germline V lookup: CDR1 MNHNY, CDR2 SVGAGI (reference sequence). In DNA form, the CDR3 reads TGTGCCAGCAGTGCGACTAGCGGGAGGCTCTACGAGCAGTACTTC. Translation: CASSATSGRLYEQYF.

The J gene is TRBJ2-3, the V gene TRBV29-1, with 11 bases identical to TRBD2. Unmatched junction bases numbered 5, after V lost 5 bases and J lost 10 bases. Germline V gives CDR1 SQVTM, CDR2 ANQGSEA. The CDR3 covers 12 residues. CDR3 region: CSVRTSGFAQYF. The CDR3 DNA sequence: TGCAGCGTTAGGACTAGCGGGTTTGCGCAGTATTTT.

The chain links TRBV5-1 to TRBJ1-5; 10 bases are a match to TRBD1. Germline V gene lookup returns CDR1 SGHRS and CDR2 YFSETQ. The CDR3 is 17 amino acids. Trimming at V came to 0 bases and at J to 0 bases, leaving 3 bases not matched to a gene. CDR3 nucleotide sequence: TGCGCCAGCAGCTTGGGAGGGACAGGGGATAGCAATCAGCCCCAGCATTTT. It yields the protein CASSLGGTGDSNQPQHF.

The J gene is TRBJ1-2, the V gene TRBV2, with TRBD1 as a possible D gene (6 bases). Germline-derived CDR1 and CDR2 are SNHLY and FYNNEI. The V end was cut by 2 bases, the J end by 12 bases, with 13 bases between. The CDR3 length is 12 residues. The CDR3 reads CASSETGPSNTF. CDR3 nucleotides: TGTGCCAGCAGTGAAACAGGGCCCTCCAACACCTTC.

The chain uses TRBV7-9 and TRBJ1-1; no reliable D call. This CDR3 has 14 residues. Germline values: CDR1 SEHNR, CDR2 FQNEAQ (reference sequence). V was pared by 1 base and J by 4 bases, with 10 bases between. CDR3 bases: TGTGCCAGCAGCTTAGATTTAGAAAGCACTGAAGCTTTCTTT. Encoded protein: CASSLDLESTEAFF.

This chain links TRBV9 with TRBJ1-1; D is ambiguous. The CDR3 totals 15 residues. V lost 0 bases and J 3 bases, leaving 12 bases between the germline ends. The V gene's germline CDR1 is SGDLS and CDR2 YYNGEE. CDR3 loop: CASSVAPSVDTEAFF. DNA of the CDR3: TGTGCCAGCAGCGTAGCTCCCTCGGTGGACACTGAAGCTTTCTTT.

The V gene is TRBV28, the J gene TRBJ2-1; 10 bases are shared with TRBD2. V lost 6 bases, J lost 9 bases, and 11 bases stayed unmatched. CDR1 and CDR2 (germline): MDHEN, SYDVKM. The CDR3 runs 15 residues. The CDR3 protein is CASRGRSSGRSEQFF. CDR3 coding DNA: TGTGCCAGCAGAGGGAGGTCTAGCGGGAGAAGTGAGCAGTTCTTC.

The gene calls are TRBV7-2 and TRBJ1-2, with unresolved D. The CDR3 sequence is 16 residues long. V was cut by 1 base and J by 0 bases, with 12 bases left in between. The germline V gene has CDR1 SGHTA and CDR2 FQGNSA. The CDR3: CASSLVAGSSNYGYTF. DNA for the CDR3: TGTGCCAGCAGCTTAGTGGCTGGGAGCTCTAACTATGGCTACACCTTC.

The V call is TRBV14, the J call TRBJ2-7; 9 bases match TRBD1. The CDR3 is made up of 15 amino acids. With V trimmed by 0 bases and J by 3 bases, 3 bases remained unmatched. Germline assignment: CDR1 SGHDN and CDR2 FVKESK. CDR3 amino acids: CASSQDRTGDYEQYF. Here the CDR3 DNA reads TGTGCCAGCAGCCAAGATCGGACAGGGGACTACGAGCAGTACTTC.

The rearrangement links TRBV7-6 to TRBJ2-5, with TRBD2 identical over 7 bases. This CDR3 is built from 15 residues. V was clipped by 3 bases and J by 0 bases; unmatched bases: 4. Germline values: CDR1 SGHVS, CDR2 FNYEAQ. This CDR3 reads CASSFLGGNQETQYF. CDR3 sequence (DNA): TGTGCCAGCAGCTTCCTCGGGGGGAACCAAGAGACCCAGTACTTC.

The rearrangement joins TRBV7-9 to TRBJ1-1, with D possibly TRBD1 on 6 matching bases. Trimming shortened V by 2 bases and J by 9 bases, and 22 bases separated the two germline ends. The CDR3 runs to 16 residues. Germline V gene lookup returns CDR1 SEHNR and CDR2 FQNEAQ (reference sequence). The chain's CDR3 is CASSLMEWGGSHQAFF. CDR3 DNA: TGTGCCAGCAGCTTAATGGAATGGGGGGGCAGCCACCAAGCTTTCTTT.

The chain joins TRBV11-3 to TRBJ1-1; TRBD1 matches 8 bases. CDR1 and CDR2 from the germline V gene are SGHNT and YENEEA. This CDR3 spans 15 amino acids. V dropped 4 bases and J dropped 1; count of bases not matched to a gene: 5. The CDR3 protein is CASSSQTGANTEAFF. The CDR3, as DNA: TGTGCCAGCAGCTCCCAGACAGGGGCGAACACTGAAGCTTTCTTT.

This chain uses TRBV19 with TRBJ2-1; D is perhaps TRBD1 (5 bases). Looked up from germline, CDR1 is LNHDA and CDR2 is SQIVND (reference sequence). This CDR3 has 16 residues. The germline V and J ends were trimmed by 5 bases and 0 bases, with 14 bases remaining between them. The CDR3 loop reads CASSPGQLYSYNEQFF. The CDR3 coding sequence is TGTGCCAGTAGTCCAGGACAACTGTACTCCTACAATGAGCAGTTCTTC.

V usage is TRBV19 and J usage is TRBJ2-1; TRBD2 agrees at 14 bases. The CDR3 spans 17 residues. Germline assignment: CDR1 LNHDA and CDR2 SQIVND (reference sequence). V dropped 6 bases and J dropped 3; count of bases not matched to a gene: 7. The CDR3 nucleotides read TGTGCCAGTAGCGGACTAGCGGGGGGAAACAGCTACAATGAGCAGTTCTTC. It specifies CASSGLAGGNSYNEQFF.

The chain is built from TRBV5-4 and TRBJ2-5; 11 bases line up with TRBD2. The trim removed 4 bases at V and 0 bases at J, leaving 8 bases unmatched. CDR3 length: 17 amino acids. The germline CDR1 and CDR2 sequences are SGHNT and YYREEE (reference sequence). The CDR3 coding sequence is TGTGCCAGCAGCATAGCGGGAGGGCCTTCTTACCAAGAGACCCAGTACTTC. Its protein is CASSIAGGPSYQETQYF. The entire variable domain, with the rest obtained from reference TRBV5-4 and TRBJ2-5, is as follows: ETGVTQSPTHLIKTRGQQVTLRCSSQSGHNTVSWYQQALGQGPQFIFQYYREEENGRGNFPPRFSGLQFPNYSSELNVNALELDDSALYLCASSIAGGPSYQETQYFGPGTRLLVL.

The chain couples TRBV18 to TRBJ1-1, with 12 bases aligning to TRBD1. Per germline, CDR1 KGHSH and CDR2 LQKENI. This CDR3 has 16 amino acids. Germline trimming cut 5 bases from V and 4 bases from J; bases unmatched to any gene: 8. Written as DNA, the CDR3 is TGTGCCAGCTCATCACAGGGGACAGGGGGCGGCACTGAAGCTTTCTTT. Protein sequence: CASSSQGTGGGTEAFF.

This sequence joins TRBV18 and TRBJ2-3; D is ambiguous. The CDR3 spans 15 residues. Germline V gene sequence: CDR1 KGHSH, CDR2 LQKENI. V lost 3 bases and J lost 2, with 12 bases in between. CDR3 protein: CASSPLWATTDTQYF. CDR3 bases: TGTGCCAGCTCACCTCTTTGGGCTACCACAGATACGCAGTATTTT.

This rearrangement joins TRBV6-5 to TRBJ1-1, with D possibly being TRBD1 (5 bases). CDR1 and CDR2 (germline): MNHEY, SVGAGI. The CDR3 has 15 amino acids. Trimming pared 8 bases from V and 5 bases from J, leaving 21 bases between. The DNA of the CDR3 is TGTGCCAGCGTACTTAACCGGGGGTTGGGGACTGAAGCTTTCTTT. This codes for CASVLNRGLGTEAFF.

J is TRBJ1-4 and V is TRBV10-3, with D uncertain. V was cut by 6 bases and J by 8 bases, with 19 bases left in between. Germline V gene data show CDR1 as ENHRY and CDR2 as SYGVKD. The length of the CDR3 is 15 residues. CDR3 sequence: CAISPGGRAGEKLFF. In DNA form, the CDR3 reads TGTGCCATCAGCCCGGGAGGAAGGGCTGGGGAAAAACTGTTTTTT.

The gene calls are TRBV5-6 and TRBJ2-1, with TRBD2 matching over 14 bases. The CDR3 loop spans 18 amino acids. V shed 7 bases, J shed 5 bases, and the junction held 14 bases outside the gene matches. Germline V CDR1 and CDR2: SGHDT, YYEEEE. As DNA, the CDR3 is TGTGCCAGCTCGGAGACTAGCGGGAGGGCCTTATTCGACAATGAGCAGTTCTTC. The encoded protein is CASSETSGRALFDNEQFF.

CDR3 amino acids: CASSLTGSTGYTF. Written as DNA, the CDR3 is TGTGCCAGCAGCCTAACAGGGTCCACCGGCTACACCTTC. The gene calls are TRBV5-8 and TRBJ1-2; a weak D match, TRBD1 (6 bases). Germline CDR1 SGHTS, CDR2 YDEGEE. This CDR3 contains 13 residues. V lost 4 bases and J lost 8, with 15 bases in between.

V is TRBV6-4 and J is TRBJ2-1; the match to TRBD2 covers 9 bases. CDR1 and CDR2 from the germline V gene are MRHNA and SNTAGT. Trimming at V came to 5 bases and at J to 3 bases, leaving 8 bases not matched to a gene. The CDR3 runs to 16 residues. The CDR3 DNA reads TGTGCCAGCAGTCCGAAATCTAGCGGGATCTACAATGAGCAGTTCTTC. Translation gives CASSPKSSGIYNEQFF.

The V and J genes are TRBV28 and TRBJ2-7; weak D call: TRBD2 (7 bases). This CDR3 has 16 amino acids. Trimming pared 6 bases from V and 7 bases from J, leaving 25 bases between. Germline assignment: CDR1 MDHEN and CDR2 SYDVKM. The CDR3 is CASSIPRRGGMGEQYF. In nucleotides, the CDR3 is TGTGCCAGCAGCATCCCTAGAAGGGGGGGGATGGGGGAGCAGTACTTC.

The V and J genes are TRBV19 and TRBJ1-1; D uncertain. The CDR3 has 12 residues. The V gene's germline CDR1 is LNHDA and CDR2 SQIVND (reference sequence). V gave up 7 bases and J gave up 11 bases, with 17 bases separating them. CDR3 coding DNA: TGTGCCAGTAAACCTCCCTACCGCGAGGCTTTCTTT. It encodes CASKPPYREAFF. Full variable domain (remainder filled in from reference TRBV19 and TRBJ1-1): DGGITQSPKYLFRKEGQNVTLSCEQNLNHDAMYWYRQDPGQGLRLIYYSQIVNDFQKGDIAEGYSVSREKKESFPLTVTSAQKNPTAFYLCASKPPYREAFFGQGTRLTVV.